This TCR beta chain was found in a study of blood T cells in healthy people across ages. On this clonotype: The antigen is unknown.

This CDR3 is built from 19 residues. Trimming shortened V by 0 bases and J by 2 bases, and 25 bases separated the two germline ends. Germline assignment: CDR1 DFQATT and CDR2 SNEGSKA (reference sequence). Findings and limits, study-wide: The diversity estimates, figures obtained from one million T cells, were considered underestimates. The study found more naive CD4+ cells and higher diversity in long-lived than aged donors. Bulk PBMC profiling left naive and antigen-experienced comparisons inconclusive.

Sample-barcoded 5' priming and a J-beta primer mix drove a second PCR of 7 to 11 cycles. Each of the cDNA molecules was tagged by a template-switch adaptor with 12 random nucleotides. A single record per CDR3 protein comes from TCRdb applying MiXCR to the 5' RACE reads. Of 630,000 or so distinct CDR3 sequences listed, about 30% were seen once; the top ten hold roughly 14%. This clonotype originated in an elderly woman in good health. The sequenced material came from blood. The rearrangement joins TRBV20-1 to TRBJ2-5, with D tentatively TRBD2 (7 bases). The CDR3 loop reads CSARDSGGWTGGAQETQYF. DNA of the CDR3: TGCAGTGCTAGAGATTCCGGGGGTTGGACGGGGGGCGCTCAAGAGACCCAGTACTTC.